The 29 T cell receptor beta chains listed next were all sequenced from one sample in a study of response to subunit inactivated influenza vaccine. Via MiXCR, TCRdb re-called the RT-PCR reads, giving one row per CDR3 protein. The sample holds around 600,000 distinct CDR3 sequences, 10% to 12% seen once. These same data were also listed under a study on T cells expressing NK-cell markers. That work adds: Production of TCR beta cDNA relied on 5'RACE template switching with UMIs.

The sequenced sample was PBMCs from blood, obtained on the day of vaccination. The receptors were gathered from a man aged 50 to 59 who received an inactivated influenza vaccine.

This clonotype was seen only a few times. The chain links TRBV7-2 to TRBJ1-6; D uncertain. Germline V gene data show CDR1 as SGHTA and CDR2 as FQGNSA. CDR3 length: 14 residues. The V gene lost 3 bases and the J gene lost 7 bases, with 10 bases spanning the gap. The CDR3 reads CASSFDGLNSPLHF. As DNA, the CDR3 is TGTGCCAGCAGCTTCGACGGATTAAATTCACCCCTCCACTTT.

The chain couples TRBV7-2 to TRBJ1-1, with TRBD1 identical over 8 bases. V was clipped by 5 bases and J by 11 bases; unmatched bases: 7. This CDR3 has 12 amino acids. Germline assignment: CDR1 SGHTA and CDR2 FQGNSA. Written as DNA, the CDR3 is TGTGCCAGCAGCCCAAACAGGGGGTATGCTTTCTTT. Its translation: CASSPNRGYAFF. Full variable domain (remainder filled in from reference TRBV7-2 and TRBJ1-1): GAGVSQSPSNKVTEKGKDVELRCDPISGHTALYWYRQSLGQGLEFLIYFQGNSAPDKSGLPSDRFSAERTGGSVSTLTIQRTQQEDSAVYLCASSPNRGYAFFGQGTRLTVV.

This clonotype was counted ten times or more. The gene calls are TRBV10-2 and TRBJ1-6; D perhaps matches TRBD1 (5 bases). The germline CDR1 and CDR2 sequences are WSHSY and SAAADI. V was cut by 0 bases and J by 9 bases, with 18 bases left in between. This CDR3 is 17 amino acids long. The CDR3 coding sequence is TGCGCCAGCAGTGAGTCGCCCCGGGGCCGCGGAAGTTCACCCCTCCACTTT. Its protein is CASSESPRGRGSSPLHF.

The rearrangement joins TRBV24-1 to TRBJ2-7; no definite D call. This CDR3 is built from 13 residues. From germline, CDR1 is KGHDR and CDR2 SFDVKD. V lost 3 bases, J lost 3 bases, and 8 bases lay in between. CDR3: CATSDGFNYEQYF. The CDR3 DNA follows: TGTGCCACCAGTGATGGGTTCAACTACGAGCAGTACTTC.

The CDR3 nucleotides are TGTGCCAGCAGCTTGGCCCCTAGCGGGAGGACGTACGAGCAGTACTTC. Protein: CASSLAPSGRTYEQYF. The chain carries TRBV5-5 and TRBJ2-7; the match to TRBD2 covers 11 bases. Germline loops: CDR1 SGHKS, CDR2 YYEKEE (reference sequence). The V segment lost 0 bases and the J segment 4 bases; nucleotides outside the gene matches: 6. This CDR3 contains 16 residues.

V is TRBV28 and J is TRBJ2-7; TRBD1 is a possible D gene (6 bases). From germline, CDR1 is MDHEN and CDR2 SYDVKM. Trimming cost V 3 bases and J 7 bases, with 10 bases left between them. The CDR3 is 12 amino acids. CDR3 sequence reads: CASSLFQGEQYF. For the CDR3, the DNA is TGTGCCAGCAGTTTGTTTCAGGGGGAGCAGTACTTC.

This clonotype was counted many times. The genes are TRBV7-2 and TRBJ1-3; no definite D call. V lost 0 bases, J lost 4 bases, and 1 base lay in between. The CDR3 is made up of 12 amino acids. CDR1 and CDR2 (germline): SGHTA, FQGNSA. CDR3 nucleotide sequence: TGTGCCAGCAGCTTAGCGGGAAACACCATATATTTT. Amino acid sequence: CASSLAGNTIYF.

Concerning this clonotype: At one boundary the junction diverges from the germline segment, which might be a read error. The rearrangement links TRBV2 to TRBJ2-5; D may be TRBD1 or TRBD2 (5 bases each). This CDR3 has 14 residues. The germline CDR1 and CDR2 sequences are SNHLY and FYNNEI. CDR3 region: CASEQGGWGETQHF. DNA for the CDR3: TGTGCCAGCGAGCAGGGCGGATGGGGAGAGACCCAGCACTTC.

V is TRBV7-9 and J is TRBJ2-1, with TRBD2 identical over 7 bases. The trim removed 5 bases at V and 3 bases at J, leaving 10 bases unmatched. This CDR3 spans 16 amino acids. Germline V gene sequence: CDR1 SEHNR, CDR2 FQNEAQ (reference sequence). CDR3 residues: CASSPRAAGVYNEQFF. The CDR3 coding sequence is TGTGCCAGCAGCCCTCGGGCCGCGGGGGTCTACAATGAGCAGTTCTTC.

The chain uses TRBV7-8 and TRBJ2-4; D perhaps matches TRBD1 (6 bases). CDR1 is SGHVS and CDR2 is FQNEAQ in the germline V gene. This CDR3 has 15 amino acids. V was trimmed by 5 bases and J by 7 bases, leaving 18 bases between them. The CDR3, as DNA: TGTGCCAGCAGCCTGCGGCGAGGGGGTGGGAACATTCAGTACTTC. It translates to CASSLRRGGGNIQYF.

The chain carries TRBV12-3 or TRBV12-4 and TRBJ2-2; a weak D match, TRBD1 (6 bases). V lost 7 bases to trimming and J lost 2 bases, with 8 bases between them. This CDR3 spans 13 amino acids. The DNA for the CDR3 is TGTGCCAGCAAGGACAGCAACACCGGGGAGCTGTTTTTT. Encoded protein: CASKDSNTGELFF.

This clonotype was seen a few times. The chain recombines TRBV3-1 with TRBJ2-2; 7 bases are a match to TRBD1. From germline, CDR1 is LGHDT and CDR2 YNNKEL (reference sequence). This CDR3 comprises 18 residues. Germline trimming cut 1 base from V and 2 bases from J; bases unmatched to any gene: 10. CDR3 sequence (DNA): TGTGCCAGCAGCCAAGTGCCGACAGGGCTAACAAACACCGGGGAGCTGTTTTTT. Protein product: CASSQVPTGLTNTGELFF.

This clonotype showed up just a few times. The chain carries TRBV15 and TRBJ2-1; 7 positions match TRBD2. CDR1 and CDR2 (germline): LNHNV, YYDKDF (reference sequence). This CDR3 has 17 residues. V shed 5 bases and J 4 bases; nucleotides not matched to a gene: 14. As DNA, the CDR3 is TGTGCCACCAGCGAATCGCCCTGGCGGGAGAGTTACAATGAGCAGTTCTTC. Protein: CATSESPWRESYNEQFF.

This chain joins TRBV7-9 and TRBJ2-1; D uncertain. The CDR3 is 13 amino acids. The germline V and J ends were trimmed by 5 bases and 10 bases, with 15 bases remaining between them. CDR1 and CDR2 (germline): SEHNR, FQNEAQ (reference sequence). The CDR3 DNA sequence: TGTGCCAGCAGCCTAGGACCGTTGGGGGAGCAGTTCTTC. Translated: CASSLGPLGEQFF.

The CDR3 reads CSASRQGKDEQYF. The CDR3 DNA reads TGCAGTGCTAGTCGTCAGGGGAAGGACGAGCAGTACTTC. The chain is built from TRBV20-1 and TRBJ2-7; TRBD1 might be the D (6 bases). Per the germline V gene, CDR1 is DFQATT and CDR2 is SNEGSKA (reference sequence). Deletions cut 3 bases from V and 5 bases from J, with 14 bases between. CDR3 length: 13 amino acids.

This clonotype appeared many times. The chain links TRBV5-1 to TRBJ2-2; the match to TRBD1 covers 9 bases. Per germline, CDR1 SGHRS and CDR2 YFSETQ. The ends lost 4 bases at V and 3 bases at J; junction bases unmatched: 16. The CDR3 is 19 residues long. The CDR3 protein is CASSLWGPGTGIDTGELFF. In nucleotides, the CDR3 is TGCGCCAGCAGCCTATGGGGTCCCGGGACAGGGATTGACACCGGGGAGCTGTTTTTT.

This clonotype has only a few counts. The chain links TRBV10-3 to TRBJ2-7; no reliable D call. The CDR3 contains 14 residues. The germline gives CDR1 ENHRY, CDR2 SYGVKD. Trimming pared 0 bases from V and 6 bases from J, leaving 12 bases between. The CDR3 is CAISESEALGEQYF. CDR3 in DNA: TGTGCCATCAGTGAGTCAGAGGCTTTGGGCGAGCAGTACTTC.

This clonotype turned up a few times. This chain joins TRBV15 and TRBJ2-3, with D uncertain. V was trimmed by 5 bases and J by 0 bases, leaving 9 bases between them. CDR3 length: 14 residues. Germline CDR1 is LNHNV and CDR2 is YYDKDF (reference sequence). The DNA for the CDR3 is TGTGCCACCAGCCACGCGGCTAGCACAGATACGCAGTATTTT. Its translation is CATSHAASTDTQYF.

This chain joins TRBV2 and TRBJ2-1; 7 bases are a match to TRBD1. Germline V gene data show CDR1 as SNHLY and CDR2 as FYNNEI. This CDR3 contains 16 residues. Trimming cost V 7 bases and J 2 bases; bases outside gene matches: 11. The CDR3 DNA reads TGTGCCAGCAAACTTAAGGACAGGCCAACCTACAATGAGCAGTTCTTC. Its protein product is CASKLKDRPTYNEQFF.

This clonotype was counted only a few times. This chain connects TRBV14 to TRBJ2-1; unclear D gene. This CDR3 contains 12 residues. Trimming took off 6 bases at V and 10 bases at J, with 13 bases between the two ends. Germline-derived CDR1 and CDR2 are SGHDN and FVKESK. The CDR3 coding sequence is TGTGCCAGCAGAGCTTCCGGCCCCGAGCAGTTCTTC. Encoded protein: CASRASGPEQFF.

The chain uses TRBV7-6 and TRBJ2-1; D is uncertain. CDR1 SGHVS and CDR2 FNYEAQ come from the germline V gene. Trimming took 5 bases from V and 8 from J, leaving 7 bases between them. This CDR3 region has 11 residues. CDR3 bases: TGTGCCAGCAGCGCAGGCTATGAGCAGTTCTTC. Encoded protein: CASSAGYEQFF.

J is TRBJ2-7 and V is TRBV6-1; D is perhaps TRBD1 (5 bases). Trimming stripped 6 bases from V and 2 bases from J, with 14 bases between. The CDR3 totals 14 residues. From germline, CDR1 is MNHNS and CDR2 SASEGT. The CDR3 loop is CASRKLTVAYEQYF. The DNA of the CDR3 is TGTGCCAGCAGGAAACTGACAGTTGCCTACGAGCAGTACTTC.

This clonotype was detected ten times or more. V is TRBV6-4 and J is TRBJ2-1; 13 bases line up with TRBD2. The germline V gene encodes CDR1 MRHNA and CDR2 SNTAGT. Unmatched junction bases numbered 6, after V lost 3 bases and J lost 13 bases. The CDR3 is made up of 14 amino acids. The CDR3 loop reads CASSDSGLAGVQFF. The CDR3 nucleotides read TGTGCCAGCAGTGATAGTGGACTAGCGGGAGTACAGTTCTTC.

This clonotype has a count of ten or more. The rearrangement uses TRBV20-1 and TRBJ1-1; TRBD1 is a possible D gene (5 bases). Germline CDR1 is DFQATT and CDR2 is SNEGSKA (reference sequence). Trimming removed 6 bases from V and 6 bases from J, with 17 bases in between. This CDR3 comprises 13 residues. CDR3 in amino acids: CSATDSLGAEAFF. CDR3 DNA: TGCAGTGCCACTGACAGCCTTGGGGCTGAAGCTTTCTTT.

This clonotype was picked up many times. The V and J genes are TRBV28 and TRBJ2-1; D perhaps matches TRBD1 (6 bases). The CDR3 contains 15 residues. The germline V and J ends were trimmed by 6 bases and 8 bases, with 20 bases remaining between them. Germline V gene data show CDR1 as MDHEN and CDR2 as SYDVKM. DNA of the CDR3: TGTGCCAGCAGCCTAAGACAGGTTTCACTCGATGAGCAGTTCTTC. Amino acids: CASSLRQVSLDEQFF.

This clonotype was recorded a few times. The J gene is TRBJ2-2, the V gene TRBV28; no clear D. Germline V CDR1 and CDR2: MDHEN, SYDVKM. V was shortened by 6 bases and J by 9 bases, with 23 bases between the two germline ends. CDR3 length equals 16 residues. The CDR3 coding sequence is TGTGCCAGCAGCCGAAAGGGTCTTTTTGTGGGCCGGGAGCTGTTTTTT. Translating it yields CASSRKGLFVGRELFF.

The chain employs TRBV29-1 and TRBJ2-1, with 10 positions matching TRBD1. The CDR3 has 14 residues. The germline V gene has CDR1 SQVTM and CDR2 ANQGSEA. V was clipped by 4 bases and J by 7 bases; unmatched bases: 7. The CDR3: CSVGRDRGVNEQFF. The CDR3 nucleotides read TGCAGCGTTGGCCGGGACAGGGGTGTGAATGAGCAGTTCTTC.

Only a few counts were recorded for this clonotype. The J gene is TRBJ2-1, the V gene TRBV24-1; D perhaps matches TRBD1 (5 bases). Germline V CDR1 and CDR2: KGHDR, SFDVKD. V was clipped by 5 bases and J by 3 bases, with 16 bases between them. This CDR3 spans 16 amino acids. In nucleotides, the CDR3 is TGTGCCACCAGTGCACAGGCTTGGGGCTTCTACAATGAGCAGTTCTTC. The encoded protein is CATSAQAWGFYNEQFF.

This clonotype was observed many times. The chain uses TRBV5-1 and TRBJ2-1; 8 nucleotides agree with TRBD1. The germline CDR1 and CDR2 sequences are SGHRS and YFSETQ. The CDR3 runs to 15 residues. V gave up 4 bases and J gave up 2 bases; unmatched junction bases: 5. Here the CDR3 DNA reads TGCGCCAGCAGCGATGACAGGGGCGCCTACAATGAGCAGTTCTTC. Its protein is CASSDDRGAYNEQFF.